This T cell receptor (beta chain) came from a study of shared T cell receptors in the human thymus. This clone was counted a single time. The length of the CDR3 is 17 residues. V was shortened by 1 base and J by 1 base, with 17 bases between the two germline ends. Germline V gives CDR1 SGHDN, CDR2 FVKESK. Sequenced by immunoSEQ multiplex PCR; TCRdb stores in-frame clones only, minus some. The sample contains about 660,000 clones, roughly 90% of which appear only once. The same sample was also studied in work on human thymus T cells. That paper adds: Donor material was obtained from healthy Finnish infants undergoing corrective surgery for congenital heart defects. Resected material from corrective heart surgery provided the thymus tissue analysed. In thymic and blood repertoires alike, V and J usage looked biased.

This chain joins TRBV14 and TRBJ2-7; D not resolved. Sequenced sample: thymocytes. The source is a boy under two years old with a congenital heart defect. DNA for the CDR3: TGTGCCAGCAGCCAAGGGTTGGCCAGGCCTTTATCCTACGAGCAGTACTTC. Its translation: CASSQGLARPLSYEQYF.